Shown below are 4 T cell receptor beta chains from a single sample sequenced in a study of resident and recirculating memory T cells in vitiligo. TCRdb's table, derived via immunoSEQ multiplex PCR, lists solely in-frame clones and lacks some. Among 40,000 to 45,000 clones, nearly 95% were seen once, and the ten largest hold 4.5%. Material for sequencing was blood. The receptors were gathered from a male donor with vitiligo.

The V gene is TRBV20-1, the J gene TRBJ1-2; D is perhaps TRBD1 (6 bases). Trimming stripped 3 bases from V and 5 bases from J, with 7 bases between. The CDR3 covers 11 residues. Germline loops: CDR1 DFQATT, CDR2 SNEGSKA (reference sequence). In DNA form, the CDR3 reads TGCAGTGCTAGGACAGGTTATGGCTACACCTTC. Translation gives CSARTGYGYTF.

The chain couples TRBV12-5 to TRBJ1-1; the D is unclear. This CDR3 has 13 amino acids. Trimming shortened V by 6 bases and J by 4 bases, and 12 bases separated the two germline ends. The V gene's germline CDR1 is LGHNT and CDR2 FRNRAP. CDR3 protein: CASGLGIVTEAFF. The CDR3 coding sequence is TGTGCTAGTGGGCTCGGGATCGTCACTGAAGCTTTCTTT.

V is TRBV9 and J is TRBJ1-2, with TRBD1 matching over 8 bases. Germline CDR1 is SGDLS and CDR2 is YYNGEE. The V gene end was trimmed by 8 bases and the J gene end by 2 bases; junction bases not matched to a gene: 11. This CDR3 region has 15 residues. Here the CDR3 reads CARKDRDLGNYGYTF. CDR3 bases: TGTGCCAGAAAGGACAGGGACTTAGGGAACTATGGCTACACCTTC.

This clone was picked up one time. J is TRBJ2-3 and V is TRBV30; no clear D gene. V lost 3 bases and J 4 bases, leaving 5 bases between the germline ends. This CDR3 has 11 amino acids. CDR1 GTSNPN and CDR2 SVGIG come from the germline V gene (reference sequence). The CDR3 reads CAWRYSDTQYF. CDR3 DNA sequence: TGTGCCTGGAGATACTCAGATACGCAGTATTTT.